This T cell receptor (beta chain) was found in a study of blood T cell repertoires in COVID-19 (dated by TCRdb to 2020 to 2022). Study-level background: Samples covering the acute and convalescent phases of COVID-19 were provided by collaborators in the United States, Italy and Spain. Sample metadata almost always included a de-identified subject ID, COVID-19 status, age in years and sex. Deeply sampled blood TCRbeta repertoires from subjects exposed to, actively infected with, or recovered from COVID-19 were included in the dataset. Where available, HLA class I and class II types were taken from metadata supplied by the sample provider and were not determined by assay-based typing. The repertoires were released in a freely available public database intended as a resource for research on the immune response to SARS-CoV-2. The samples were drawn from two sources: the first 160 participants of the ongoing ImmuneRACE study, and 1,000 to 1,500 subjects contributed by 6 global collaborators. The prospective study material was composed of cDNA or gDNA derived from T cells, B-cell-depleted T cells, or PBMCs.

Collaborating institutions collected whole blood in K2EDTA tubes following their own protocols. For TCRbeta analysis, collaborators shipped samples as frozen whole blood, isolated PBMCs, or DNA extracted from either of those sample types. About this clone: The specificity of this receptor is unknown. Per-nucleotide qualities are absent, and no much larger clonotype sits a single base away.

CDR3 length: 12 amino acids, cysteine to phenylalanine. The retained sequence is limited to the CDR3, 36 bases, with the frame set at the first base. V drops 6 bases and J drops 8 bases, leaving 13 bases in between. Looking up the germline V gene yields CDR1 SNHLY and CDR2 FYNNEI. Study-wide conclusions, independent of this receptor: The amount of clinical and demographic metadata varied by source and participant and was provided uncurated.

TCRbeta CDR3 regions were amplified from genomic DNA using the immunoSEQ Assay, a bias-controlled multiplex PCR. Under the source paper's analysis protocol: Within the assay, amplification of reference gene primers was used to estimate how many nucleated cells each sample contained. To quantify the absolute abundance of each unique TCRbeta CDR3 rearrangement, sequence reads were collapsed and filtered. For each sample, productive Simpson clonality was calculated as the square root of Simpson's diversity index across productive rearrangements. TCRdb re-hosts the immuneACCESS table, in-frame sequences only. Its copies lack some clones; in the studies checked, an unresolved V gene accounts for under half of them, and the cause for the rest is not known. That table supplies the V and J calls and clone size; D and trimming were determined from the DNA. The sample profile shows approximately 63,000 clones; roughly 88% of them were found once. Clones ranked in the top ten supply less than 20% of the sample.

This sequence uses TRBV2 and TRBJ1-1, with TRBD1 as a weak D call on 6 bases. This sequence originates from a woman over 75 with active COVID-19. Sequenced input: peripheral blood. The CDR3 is CASRALRGEAFF. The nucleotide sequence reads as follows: TGTGCCAGCAGGGCCCTGAGGGGGGAAGCTTTCTTT.